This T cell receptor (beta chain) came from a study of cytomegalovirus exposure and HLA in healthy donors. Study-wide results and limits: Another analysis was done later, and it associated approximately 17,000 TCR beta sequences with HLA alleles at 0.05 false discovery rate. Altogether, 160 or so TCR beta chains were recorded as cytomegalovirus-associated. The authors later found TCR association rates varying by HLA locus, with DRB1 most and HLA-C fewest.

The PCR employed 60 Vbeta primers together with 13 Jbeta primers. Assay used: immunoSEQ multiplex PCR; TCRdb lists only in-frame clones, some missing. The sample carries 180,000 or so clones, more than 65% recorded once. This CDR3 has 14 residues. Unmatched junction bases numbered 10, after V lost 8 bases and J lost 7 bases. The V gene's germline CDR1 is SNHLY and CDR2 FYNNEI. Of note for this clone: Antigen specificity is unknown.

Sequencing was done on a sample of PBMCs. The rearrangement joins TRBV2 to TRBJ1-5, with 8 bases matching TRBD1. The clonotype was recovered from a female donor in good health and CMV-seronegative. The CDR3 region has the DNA TGTGCCAGCGGGGGACAGGTCGGGGGGCAGCCCCAGCATTTT. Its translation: CASGGQVGGQPQHF.